This is a list of T cell receptor beta chains from one sample in a study of CD8+ T cells in alopecia areata. Profiled with immunoSEQ multiplex PCR; TCRdb holds only in-frame clones, not every one. The table lists roughly 150,000 clones, less than 65% of them singletons. The starting material was CD8+ T cells sorted from blood, obtained at week 0. These receptors came from a human donor with alopecia areata. Both conserved end residues are part of each CDR3. The D gene is left open where the match is weak. The listing skips clone size in some rows; elsewhere it reads once, few, many or a size class.

J gene	clone size	D gene	V gene	CDR3 DNA	CDR3 protein
TRBJ2-7	NA	NA	TRBV11-2	TGTGCCAGTGGACTTTGGGAGACCTACGAGCAGTACTTC	CASGLWETYEQYF
TRBJ1-5	NA	NA	TRBV10-3	TGTGCCATCAGTGATAGCAATCAGCCCCAGCATTTT	CAISDSNQPQHF
TRBJ2-1	few	NA	TRBV28	TGTGCCAGCAGCTTTAAGGACAGAAACAATGAGCAGTTCTTC	CASSFKDRNNEQFF
TRBJ2-2	NA	NA	TRBV4-3	TGCGCCAGCAGCCAAGATAGGGGGGGCGCCGGGGAGCTGTTTTTT	CASSQDRGGAGELFF
TRBJ1-2	NA	NA	TRBV13	TGTGCCAGCAGCTCGCAGGGTGATGGCTACACCTTC	CASSSQGDGYTF
TRBJ2-3	few	NA	TRBV27	TGTGCCAGCAGTGCCCCCGGGACACGAACAGATACGCAGTATTTT	CASSAPGTRTDTQYF
TRBJ2-1	NA	TRBD1	TRBV29-1	TGCAGCGTTGACGCCGGGACAGGGGCCTACAATGAGCAGTTCTTC	CSVDAGTGAYNEQFF
TRBJ2-7	NA	TRBD1	TRBV12-5	TGTGCTAGTGGTTTGGCAACGACAGGGGCCCTCAGGGAGCAGTACTTC	CASGLATTGALREQYF
TRBJ2-2	NA	TRBD2	TRBV29-1	TGCAGCGCACTAGCGGGCGACACCGGGGAGCTGTTTTTT	CSALAGDTGELFF
TRBJ2-3	NA	TRBD1	TRBV7-9	TGTGCCAGCAGCTTAGACAGGGGAACAAATACGCAGTATTTT	CASSLDRGTNTQYF
TRBJ1-2	NA	NA	TRBV4-3	TGCGCCAGCAGCCAATCCCATAACGGGGATTCGTATGGCTACACCTTC	CASSQSHNGDSYGYTF
TRBJ1-1	NA	NA	TRBV29-1	TGCAGCGTGGGGGGCACTGAAGCTTTCTTT	CSVGGTEAFF
TRBJ2-1	NA	NA	TRBV15	TGTGCCACCACCGCGGACAATTCGGGAAATGAGCAGTTCTTC	CATTADNSGNEQFF